This TCR beta chain was documented in a study of blood T cell repertoires in COVID-19. Study overall: Donors in the United States, Italy and Spain gave samples during acute or convalescent COVID-19. In each case, the material was cDNA or gDNA derived from T cells, B-cell-depleted T cells, or PBMCs.

Per the authors' pipeline: Using reference gene primer amplification, nucleated cell counts were estimated. Profiling relied on immunoSEQ multiplex PCR, and the TCRdb table lists in-frame clones only, not all of them. V and J calls plus clone size are reproduced from that table; the DNA served to infer D and trimming. The table includes over 100,000 clones, over 80% detected once. The germline gives CDR1 MNHNS, CDR2 SASEGT. The germline V and J ends were trimmed by 0 bases and 6 bases, with 9 bases remaining between them. This CDR3 has 15 residues. The chain links TRBV6-1 to TRBJ1-6; a possible D gene is TRBD1 (5 bases). This receptor was obtained from a man aged 50 to 59 with active COVID-19. Material: peripheral blood. The CDR3 reads CASSEARGVNSPLHF. In nucleotides, the CDR3 is TGTGCCAGCAGTGAAGCGCGGGGGGTTAATTCACCCCTCCACTTT.